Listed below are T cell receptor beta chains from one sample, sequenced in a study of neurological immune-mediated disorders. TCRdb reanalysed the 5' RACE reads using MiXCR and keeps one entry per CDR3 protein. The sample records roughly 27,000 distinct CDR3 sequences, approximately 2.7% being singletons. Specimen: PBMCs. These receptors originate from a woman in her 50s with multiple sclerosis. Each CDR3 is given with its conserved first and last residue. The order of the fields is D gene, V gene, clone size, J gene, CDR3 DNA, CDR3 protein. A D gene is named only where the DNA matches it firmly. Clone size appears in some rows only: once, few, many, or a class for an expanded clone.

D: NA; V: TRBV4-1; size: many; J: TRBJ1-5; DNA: TGCGCCAGCAGCCCCGGGGCAGTCGTTAGCAATCAGCCCCAGAATTTT; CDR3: CASSPGAVVSNQPQNF
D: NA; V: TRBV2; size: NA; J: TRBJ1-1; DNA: TGTGCCAGCACGTTTAATGGGGTGACTGAAGCTTTCTTT; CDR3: CASTFNGVTEAFF
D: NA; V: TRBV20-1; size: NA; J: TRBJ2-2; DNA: TGCAGTGCTAGCGGGGTTGCCACCGGGGAGCTGTTTTTT; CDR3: CSASGVATGELFF
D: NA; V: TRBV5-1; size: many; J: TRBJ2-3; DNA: TGCGCCAGCAGCTTGGCGACTGGGGTCACAGATACGCAGTATTTT; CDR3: CASSLATGVTDTQYF
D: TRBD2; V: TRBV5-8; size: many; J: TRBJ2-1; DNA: TGTGCCAGCAGCTTGGCCCTATCACTAGCGGGACACAATGAGCAGTTCTTC; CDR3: CASSLALSLAGHNEQFF
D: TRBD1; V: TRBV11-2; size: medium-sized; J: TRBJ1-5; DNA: TGTGCCAGCAGCAGAAACCAGGGGGGCAATCAGCCCCAGCATTTT; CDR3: CASSRNQGGNQPQHF
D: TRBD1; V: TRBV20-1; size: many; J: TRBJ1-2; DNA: TGCAGTGCCCCGACAGGGACCTATGGCTACACCTTC; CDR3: CSAPTGTYGYTF
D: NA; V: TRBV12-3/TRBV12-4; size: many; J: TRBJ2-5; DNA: TGTGCCAGCAGGCCATGGGGGCCGGGTCAAGAGACCCAGTACTTC; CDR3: CASRPWGPGQETQYF
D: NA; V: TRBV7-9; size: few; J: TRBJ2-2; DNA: TGTGCCAGCAGCGGGACGAGGGACACCGGGGAGCTGTTTTTT; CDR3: CASSGTRDTGELFF
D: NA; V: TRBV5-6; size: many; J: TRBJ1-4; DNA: TGTGCCAGCACCCTGCTGGGGGCAGGTGAAAAACTGTTTTTT; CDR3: CASTLLGAGEKLFF
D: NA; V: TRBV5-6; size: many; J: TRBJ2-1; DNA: TGTGCCAGCAGCTCCCCAGGGGCTCTAGACAATGAGCAGTTCTTC; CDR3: CASSSPGALDNEQFF
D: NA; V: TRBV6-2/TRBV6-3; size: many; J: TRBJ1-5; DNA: TGTGCCAGCAGACCACGACAGTCTTATAGCAATCAGCCCCAGAATTTT; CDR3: CASRPRQSYSNQPQNF
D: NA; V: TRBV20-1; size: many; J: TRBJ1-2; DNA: TGCAGTGCGGAGTTAGGGGAAGTCTATGGCTACACCTTC; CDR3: CSAELGEVYGYTF
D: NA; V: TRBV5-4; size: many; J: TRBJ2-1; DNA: TGTGCCAGCAGCTTGTCTCGCTTGGGGGTGGTGGGAAGCAATGAGCAGTTCTTC; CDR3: CASSLSRLGVVGSNEQFF
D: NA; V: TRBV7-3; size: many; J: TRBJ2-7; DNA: TGTGCCAGCAGCTTAAATGGAGGCGGCTTAGGAGACTACGAGCAGTACTTC; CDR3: CASSLNGGGLGDYEQYF
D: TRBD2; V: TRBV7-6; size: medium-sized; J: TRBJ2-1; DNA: TGTGCCAGCAGCTTAAGGGCTAGCGGGAGCAAATACAATGAGCAGTTCTTC; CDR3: CASSLRASGSKYNEQFF
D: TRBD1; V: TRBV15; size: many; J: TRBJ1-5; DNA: TGTGCCACCAGCGACCGACAGGGGGTGGTTCAGCCCCAGCATTTT; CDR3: CATSDRQGVVQPQHF
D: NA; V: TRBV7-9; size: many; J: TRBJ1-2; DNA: TGTGCCAGCAGCTTAGCCGGGGCGGCTAACTATGGCTACACCTTC; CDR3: CASSLAGAANYGYTF
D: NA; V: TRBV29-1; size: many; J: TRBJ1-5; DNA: TGCAGCGTTGGTGGTGGCGGTAGCAATCAGCCCCAGCATTTT; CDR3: CSVGGGGSNQPQHF
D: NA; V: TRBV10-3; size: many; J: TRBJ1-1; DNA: TGTGCCATCAGTGAGTCGTTGGGAATGAACACTGAAGCTTTCTTT; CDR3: CAISESLGMNTEAFF
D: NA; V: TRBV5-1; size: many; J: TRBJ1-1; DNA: TGCGCCAGCAGCCGTCTTGGGGGCCGGCTGGTTGAAGCTTTCTTT; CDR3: CASSRLGGRLVEAFF
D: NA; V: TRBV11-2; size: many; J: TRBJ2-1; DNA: TGTGCCAGCAGCTTAGAGGGGGTCAGTTCCTACAATGAGCAGTTCTTC; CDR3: CASSLEGVSSYNEQFF
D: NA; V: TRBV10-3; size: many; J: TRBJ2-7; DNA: TGTGCCACCTTGACTCTGGTAGGCGACGAGCAGTACTTC; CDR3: CATLTLVGDEQYF
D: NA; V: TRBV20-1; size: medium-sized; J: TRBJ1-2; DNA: TGCAGTGCTAAGGACGGGGCTAACTATGGCTACACCTTC; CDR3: CSAKDGANYGYTF
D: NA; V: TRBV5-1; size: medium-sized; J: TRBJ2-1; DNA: TGCGCCAGCAGCTTGGACAGTCTCAGCTATGAGCAGTTCTTC; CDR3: CASSLDSLSYEQFF
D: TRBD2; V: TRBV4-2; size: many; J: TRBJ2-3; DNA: TGTGCCAGCAGCCCCCCCGGGGGGGGGACAGATACGCAGTATTTT; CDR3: CASSPPGGGTDTQYF
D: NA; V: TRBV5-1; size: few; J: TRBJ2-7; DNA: TGCGCCAGCAGCTTGTCTTTCCCCACCTACGAGCAGTACTTC; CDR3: CASSLSFPTYEQYF
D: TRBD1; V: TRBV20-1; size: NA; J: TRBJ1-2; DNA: TGCAGTGCTAGAGATGTCCGGACAGGGGCAAAGGGCTACACCTTC; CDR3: CSARDVRTGAKGYTF
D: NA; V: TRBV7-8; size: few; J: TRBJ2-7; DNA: TGTGCCAGCAGCTTGCAGGGAAAGGGAGAGCAGTACTTC; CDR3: CASSLQGKGEQYF
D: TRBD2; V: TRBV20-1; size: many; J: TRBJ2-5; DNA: TGCAGTGCTAGAGATGGGAGGCTAGCGGGGGCCTTCCAAGAGACCCAGTACTTC; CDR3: CSARDGRLAGAFQETQYF
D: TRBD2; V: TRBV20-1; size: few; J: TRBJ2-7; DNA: TGCAGTGCTAGAGCACTAGCGGGGGGTTACGAGCAGTACTTC; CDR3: CSARALAGGYEQYF
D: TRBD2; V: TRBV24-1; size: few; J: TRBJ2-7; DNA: TGTGCCACCAGTGATCCGGGGACTAGAGGAACCTACGAGCAGTACTTC; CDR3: CATSDPGTRGTYEQYF
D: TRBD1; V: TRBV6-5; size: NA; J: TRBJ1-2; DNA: TGTGCCAGCAGCCAGGGGGGGATCTATGGCTACACCTTC; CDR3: CASSQGGIYGYTF
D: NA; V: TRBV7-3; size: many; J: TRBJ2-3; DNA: TGTGCCAGCAGCTTTTTCGGTCCGGGCACAGATACGCAGTATTTT; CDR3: CASSFFGPGTDTQYF
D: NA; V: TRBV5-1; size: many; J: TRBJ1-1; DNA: TGCGCCAGCAGCCCGAGTGGGGGGAACACTGAAGCTTTCTTT; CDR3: CASSPSGGNTEAFF
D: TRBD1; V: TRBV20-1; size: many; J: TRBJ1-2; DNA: TGCAGTGCTAGCCAGGGACAGGCGGGCTACACCTTC; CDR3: CSASQGQAGYTF
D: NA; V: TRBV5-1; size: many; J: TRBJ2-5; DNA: TGCGCCAGCAGCGCCGGTCAAGAGACCCAGTACTTC; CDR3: CASSAGQETQYF
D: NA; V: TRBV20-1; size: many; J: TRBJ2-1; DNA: TGCAGTGCTAGTCAGAGTAGCTCCTACAATGAGCAGTTCTTC; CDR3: CSASQSSSYNEQFF
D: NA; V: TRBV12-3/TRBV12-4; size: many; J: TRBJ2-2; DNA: TGTGCCAGCAGTCCCGGCGGGGAGCTGTTTTTT; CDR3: CASSPGGELFF
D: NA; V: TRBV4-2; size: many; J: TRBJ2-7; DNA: TGTGCCAGCAGCTTCCAGGGGGGTAACTCCTACGAGCAGTACTTC; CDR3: CASSFQGGNSYEQYF
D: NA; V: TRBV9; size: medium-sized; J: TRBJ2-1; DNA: TGTGCCAGCAGCGTAGTGGGGGGGCCCGGCAATGAGCAGTTCTTC; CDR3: CASSVVGGPGNEQFF
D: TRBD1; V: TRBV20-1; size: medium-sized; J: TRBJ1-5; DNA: TGCAGTGCTAGAGATTCCGCCAGGGGGAATCAGCAGCCCCAGCATTTT; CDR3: CSARDSARGNQQPQHF
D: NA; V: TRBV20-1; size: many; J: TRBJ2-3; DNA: TGCAGCGCTAGATCCATCCGCGGACCACAAGATACGCAGTATTTT; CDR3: CSARSIRGPQDTQYF
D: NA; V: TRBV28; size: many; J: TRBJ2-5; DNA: TGTGCCAGCAGCTCCGACAGGAGGGGAAAAGAGACCCAGTACTTC; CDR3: CASSSDRRGKETQYF
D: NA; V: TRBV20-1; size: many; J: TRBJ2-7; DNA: TGCAGTGCCACTGGGGTGAGATCCTACGAGCAGTACTTC; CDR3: CSATGVRSYEQYF